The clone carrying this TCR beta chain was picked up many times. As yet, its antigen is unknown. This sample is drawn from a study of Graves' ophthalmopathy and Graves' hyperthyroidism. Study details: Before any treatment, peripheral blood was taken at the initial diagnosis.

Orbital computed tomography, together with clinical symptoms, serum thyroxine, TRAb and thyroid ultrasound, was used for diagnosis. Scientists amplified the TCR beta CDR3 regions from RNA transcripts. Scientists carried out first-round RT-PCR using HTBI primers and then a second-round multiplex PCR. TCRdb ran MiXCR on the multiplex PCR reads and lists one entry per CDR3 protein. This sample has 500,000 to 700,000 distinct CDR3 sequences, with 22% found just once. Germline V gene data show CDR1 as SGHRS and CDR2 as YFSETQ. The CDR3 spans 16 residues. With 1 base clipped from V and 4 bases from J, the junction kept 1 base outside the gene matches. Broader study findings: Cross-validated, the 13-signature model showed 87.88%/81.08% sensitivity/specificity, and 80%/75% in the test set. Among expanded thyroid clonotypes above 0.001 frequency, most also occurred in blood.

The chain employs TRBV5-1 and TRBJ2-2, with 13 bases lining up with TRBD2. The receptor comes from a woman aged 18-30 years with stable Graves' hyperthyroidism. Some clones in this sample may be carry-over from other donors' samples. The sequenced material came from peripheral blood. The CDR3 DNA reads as TGCGCCAGCAGCTTGACTAGCGGGAGGGCCACCGGGGAGCTGTTTTTT. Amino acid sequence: CASSLTSGRATGELFF. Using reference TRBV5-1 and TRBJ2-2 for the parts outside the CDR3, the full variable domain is KAGVTQTPRYLIKTRGQQVTLSCSPISGHRSVSWYQQTPGQGLQFLFEYFSETQRNKGNFPGRFSGRQFSNSRSEMNVSTLELGDSALYLCASSLTSGRATGELFFGEGSRLTVL.